This T cell receptor beta chain was obtained from a study of T cells in Graves' hyperthyroidism and ophthalmopathy. Study-level points and caveats: With a median lead of roughly 6.2 months before onset, the model predicted ophthalmopathy.

Amplification yielded TCR beta CDR3 regions, with RNA transcripts as the source. Initially, a first-round RT-PCR of the TCR CDR3 employed the HTBI primer set. TCRdb independently ran MiXCR on the multiplex PCR reads; one entry per CDR3 protein. The data contain 300,000 to 450,000 distinct CDR3 sequences, roughly 18% of them singletons. Germline CDR1 and CDR2: LGHDT and YNNKEL (reference sequence). The V gene lost 6 bases and the J gene lost 2 bases, with 14 bases spanning the gap. The CDR3 runs 14 residues. This clonotype has ten or more counts. What it binds is not known. Out of approximately 9.9 ml of fresh peripheral blood came the PBMCs.

The receptor was derived from a man between 18 and 35 years old with Graves' ophthalmopathy. What was sequenced was blood. The chain employs TRBV3-1 and TRBJ2-7; D perhaps matches TRBD1 (6 bases). CDR3 in amino acids: CASRSWDTPYEQYF. DNA of the CDR3: TGTGCCAGCAGGAGCTGGGACACACCCTACGAGCAGTACTTC.